Sequencing of this T cell receptor beta chain was carried out in a study of low-dose radiotherapy and immunotherapy resistance in tumors. Study overall: Patients of Cohort 1 had 0.5 Gy fractions every 2 weeks, which summed to 6.5 Gy. Intravenous ipilimumab 1 mg/kg every six weeks was given with nivolumab 240 mg every two weeks.

In the RACIN dose-escalation trial, donors got nivolumab plus ipilimumab with aspirin, cyclophosphamide and radiotherapy. There are 16 residues in the CDR3. Germline V lookup: CDR1 DFQATT, CDR2 SNEGSKA (reference sequence). V lost 0 bases and J lost 1, with 16 bases in between. Primers targeting TRAV and TRBV primed first-strand cDNA, covering alpha and beta chains. Using a constant-region primer together with a V-primer adapter, TCRs were subjected to around 20 PCR cycles of amplification. mRNA, once isolated, was amplified by in vitro transcription. TCRdb passed the reads through MiXCR, listing each CDR3 protein once. This sample has over 15,000 distinct CDR3 sequences, with under 80% found just once.

V gene TRBV20-1 combines with J gene TRBJ2-7; D is possibly TRBD1 (6 bases). The sequence was obtained from a human donor with advanced metastatic prostate, ovarian, gallbladder or colorectal cancer (not recorded which). This table probably holds off-target reads from a library built for another chain. The CDR3 sequence is CSARDFDRDTSYEQYF. The DNA for the CDR3 is TGCAGTGCTAGAGATTTCGATCGGGACACGTCCTACGAGCAGTACTTC.